This T cell receptor beta chain comes out of a study of shared clonotypes between healthy human individuals. This CDR3 spans 15 amino acids. The germline CDR1 and CDR2 sequences are LGHNA and YNFKEQ. The germline V and J ends were trimmed by 1 base and 5 bases, with 14 bases remaining between them. Measured with immunoSEQ multiplex PCR; TCRdb has only the in-frame clones, and not every one. The data show about 2.4 million clones, over 85% seen once. This clonotype originated in a man between 18 and 35 years old in good health. Some clones in this sample may be carry-over from other donors' samples. Sequenced input: naive CD4+ T cells from PBMCs. Subset here: CD45RA+ positively selected. The V call is TRBV4-2, the J call TRBJ1-2, with D perhaps matching TRBD1 (6 bases). The CDR3 is CASSQVRGEGYGYTF. The CDR3 DNA follows: TGTGCCAGCAGCCAAGTTAGGGGGGAGGGGTATGGCTACACCTTC.